The clone carrying this TCR beta chain came up a few times. The antigen remains unidentified. V lost 0 bases, J lost 4 bases, and 9 bases lay in between. Germline lookup yields CDR1 SGHDN and CDR2 FVKESK. CDR3 length equals 14 residues. The data were taken from a study of response to subunit inactivated influenza vaccine. General study results and limits: Authors suggested each seasonal flu vaccination may recruit only limited numbers of new T cells.

TCRdb re-called the RT-PCR reads through MiXCR, storing one row per CDR3 protein. The sample has around 200,000 distinct CDR3 sequences, under 15% seen once. The sequence was obtained from a man aged 45-65 years who received an inactivated influenza vaccine. The V and J genes are TRBV14 and TRBJ1-1, with D possibly being TRBD1 (5 bases). The specimen was CD8+ T cells sorted from PBMCs, collected roughly 5 days after vaccination. The CDR3 DNA reads TGTGCCAGCAGCCAAGAGTGGAGGGGCACTGAAGCTTTCTTT. Translating gives CASSQEWRGTEAFF.